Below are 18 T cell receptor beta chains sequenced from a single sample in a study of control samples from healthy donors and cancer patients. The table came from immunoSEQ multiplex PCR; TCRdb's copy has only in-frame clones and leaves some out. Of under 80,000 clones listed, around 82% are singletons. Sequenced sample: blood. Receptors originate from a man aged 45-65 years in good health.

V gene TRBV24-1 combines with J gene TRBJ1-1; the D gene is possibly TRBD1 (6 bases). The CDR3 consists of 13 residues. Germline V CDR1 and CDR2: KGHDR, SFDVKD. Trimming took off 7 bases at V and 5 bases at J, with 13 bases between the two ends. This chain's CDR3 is CATRRTEATEAFF. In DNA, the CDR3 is TGTGCCACCAGGAGGACAGAGGCGACTGAAGCTTTCTTT.

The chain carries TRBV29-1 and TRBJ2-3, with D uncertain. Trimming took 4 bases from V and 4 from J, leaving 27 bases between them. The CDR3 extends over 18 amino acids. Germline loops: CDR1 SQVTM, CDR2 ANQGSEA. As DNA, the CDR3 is TGCAGCGTTGCGCTGTTTTCGAGCGAGACATTGAATGCAGATACGCAGTATTTT. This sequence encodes CSVALFSSETLNADTQYF.

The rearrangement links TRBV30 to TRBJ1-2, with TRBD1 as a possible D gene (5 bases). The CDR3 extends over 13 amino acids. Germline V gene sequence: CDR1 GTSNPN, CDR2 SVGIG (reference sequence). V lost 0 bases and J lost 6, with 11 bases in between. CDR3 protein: CAWSVTAENGYTF. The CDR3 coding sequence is TGTGCCTGGAGTGTGACAGCCGAGAATGGCTACACCTTC.

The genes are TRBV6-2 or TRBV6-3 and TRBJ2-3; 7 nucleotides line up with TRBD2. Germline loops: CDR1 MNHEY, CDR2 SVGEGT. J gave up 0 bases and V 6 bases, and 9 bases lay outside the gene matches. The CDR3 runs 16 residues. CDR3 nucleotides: TGTGCCAGCAGCCCGGGGGGACTGTCTAGCACAGATACGCAGTATTTT. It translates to CASSPGGLSSTDTQYF.

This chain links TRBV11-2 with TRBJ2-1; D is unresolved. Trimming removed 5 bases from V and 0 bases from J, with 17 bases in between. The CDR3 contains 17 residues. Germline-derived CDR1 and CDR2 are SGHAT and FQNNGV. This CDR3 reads CASSPRPPSSSYNEQFF. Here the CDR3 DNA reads TGTGCCAGCAGCCCACGACCGCCCAGCAGCTCCTACAATGAGCAGTTCTTC.

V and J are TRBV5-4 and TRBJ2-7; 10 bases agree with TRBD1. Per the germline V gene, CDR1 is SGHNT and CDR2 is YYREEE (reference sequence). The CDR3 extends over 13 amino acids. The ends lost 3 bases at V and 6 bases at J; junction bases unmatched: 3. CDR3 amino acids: CASSWDRGSEQYF. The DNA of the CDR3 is TGTGCCAGCAGCTGGGACAGGGGTTCCGAGCAGTACTTC. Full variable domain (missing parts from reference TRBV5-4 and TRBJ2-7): ETGVTQSPTHLIKTRGQQVTLRCSSQSGHNTVSWYQQALGQGPQFIFQYYREEENGRGNFPPRFSGLQFPNYSSELNVNALELDDSALYLCASSWDRGSEQYFGPGTRLTVT.

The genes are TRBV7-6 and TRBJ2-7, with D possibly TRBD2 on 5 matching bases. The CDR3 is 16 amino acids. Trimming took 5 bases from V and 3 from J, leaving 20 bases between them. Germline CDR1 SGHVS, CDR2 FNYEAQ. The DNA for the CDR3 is TGTGCCAGCAGCCAAGGACCCGGGAAAATGGGCTACGAGCAGTACTTC. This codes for CASSQGPGKMGYEQYF.

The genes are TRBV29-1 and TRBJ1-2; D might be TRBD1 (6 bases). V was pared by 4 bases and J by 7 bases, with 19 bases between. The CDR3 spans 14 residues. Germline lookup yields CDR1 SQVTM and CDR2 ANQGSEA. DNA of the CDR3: TGCAGCGTTGGGGGCCAAACGGACAGCGGTGGCTACACCTTC. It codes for CSVGGQTDSGGYTF.

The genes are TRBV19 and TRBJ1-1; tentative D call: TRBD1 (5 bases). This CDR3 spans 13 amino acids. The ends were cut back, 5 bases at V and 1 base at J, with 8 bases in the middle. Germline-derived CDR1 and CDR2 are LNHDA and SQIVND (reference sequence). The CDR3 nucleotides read TGTGCCAGTAGTTTTACAGGGAACACTGAAGCTTTCTTT. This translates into CASSFTGNTEAFF.

DNA for the CDR3: TGCAGTGCTAGTGGCGGTTACACCGGGGAGCTGTTTTTT. Translating gives CSASGGYTGELFF. The chain combines TRBV20-1 with TRBJ2-2; D unresolved. CDR3 size: 13 residues. CDR1 DFQATT and CDR2 SNEGSKA come from the germline V gene (reference sequence). V lost 3 bases and J lost 3, with 8 bases in between.

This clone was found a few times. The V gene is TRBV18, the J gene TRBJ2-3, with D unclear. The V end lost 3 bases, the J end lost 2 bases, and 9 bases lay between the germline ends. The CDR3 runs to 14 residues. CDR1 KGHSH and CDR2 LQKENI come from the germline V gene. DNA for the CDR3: TGTGCCAGCTCACCGATGGGATACACAGATACGCAGTATTTT. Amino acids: CASSPMGYTDTQYF.

The CDR3 reads CASSASVSSASSYNEQFF. Written as DNA, the CDR3 is TGTGCCAGCAGCGCCTCTGTTTCTAGCGCTAGCTCCTACAATGAGCAGTTCTTC. J is TRBJ2-1 and V is TRBV7-8; tentatively, D is TRBD2 (6 bases). The germline gives CDR1 SGHVS, CDR2 FQNEAQ. The CDR3 runs to 18 residues. Trimming took off 5 bases at V and 0 bases at J, with 20 bases between the two ends.

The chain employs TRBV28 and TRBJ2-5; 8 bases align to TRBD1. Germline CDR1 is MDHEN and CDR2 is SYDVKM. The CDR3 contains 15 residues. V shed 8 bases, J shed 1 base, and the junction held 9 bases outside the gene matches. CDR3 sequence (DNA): TGTGCCAGCTCCGGGGACAGGAGAATCCAAGAGACCCAGTACTTC. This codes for CASSGDRRIQETQYF. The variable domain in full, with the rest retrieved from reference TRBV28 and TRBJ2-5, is DVKVTQSSRYLVKRTGEKVFLECVQDMDHENMFWYRQDPGLGLRLIYFSYDVKMKEKGDIPEGYSVSREKKERFSLILESASTNQTSMYLCASSGDRRIQETQYFGPGTRLLVL.

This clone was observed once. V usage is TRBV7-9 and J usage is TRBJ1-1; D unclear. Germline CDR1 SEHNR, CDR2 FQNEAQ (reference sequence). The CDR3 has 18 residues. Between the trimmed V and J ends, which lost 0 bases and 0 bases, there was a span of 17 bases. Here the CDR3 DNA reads TGTGCCAGCAGCTTAGCGAAGCGCCACACCCGAATGAACACTGAAGCTTTCTTT. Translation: CASSLAKRHTRMNTEAFF. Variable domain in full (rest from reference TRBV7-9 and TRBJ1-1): DTGVSQNPRHKITKRGQNVTFRCDPISEHNRLYWYRQTLGQGPEFLTYFQNEAQLEKSRLLSDRFSAERPKGSFSTLEIQRTEQGDSAMYLCASSLAKRHTRMNTEAFFGQGTRLTVV.

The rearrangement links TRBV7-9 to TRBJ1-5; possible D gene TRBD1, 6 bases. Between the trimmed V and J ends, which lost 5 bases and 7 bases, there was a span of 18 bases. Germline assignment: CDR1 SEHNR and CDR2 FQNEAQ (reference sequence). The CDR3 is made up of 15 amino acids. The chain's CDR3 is CASSTSGGAEQPQHF. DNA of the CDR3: TGTGCCAGCAGCACCTCGGGGGGGGCTGAACAGCCCCAGCATTTT.

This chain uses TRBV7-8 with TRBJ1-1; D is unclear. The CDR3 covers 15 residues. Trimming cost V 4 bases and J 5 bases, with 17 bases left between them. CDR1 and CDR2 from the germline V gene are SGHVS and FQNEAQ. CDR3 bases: TGTGCCAGCAGCTGGCGGACGTCCCTGGGGACTGAAGCTTTCTTT. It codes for CASSWRTSLGTEAFF.

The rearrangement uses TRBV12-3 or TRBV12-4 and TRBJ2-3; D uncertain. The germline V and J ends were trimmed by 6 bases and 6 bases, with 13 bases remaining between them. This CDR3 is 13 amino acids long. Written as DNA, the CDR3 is TGTGCCAGCAGCGGCCGGGCCCCCGATACGCAGTATTTT. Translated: CASSGRAPDTQYF.

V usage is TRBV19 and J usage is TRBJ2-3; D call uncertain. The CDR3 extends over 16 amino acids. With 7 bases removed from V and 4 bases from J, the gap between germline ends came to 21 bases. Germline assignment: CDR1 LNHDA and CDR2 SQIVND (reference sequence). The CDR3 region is CASISKEPWNPDTQYF. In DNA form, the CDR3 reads TGTGCCAGTATTTCAAAGGAGCCGTGGAACCCAGATACGCAGTATTTT.